What follows is one T cell receptor beta chain and its context. Clones were sequenced by immunoSEQ multiplex PCR, and TCRdb holds only the in-frame ones, with some missing. The data contain around 160,000 clones, 80% to 85% of them singletons. The entry originates in a study of blood T cell repertoires in COVID-19. Study details: PBMCs, B-cell-depleted T cells, or T cells provided the cDNA or gDNA that made up the material.

Germline V lookup: CDR1 SGHAT, CDR2 FQNNGV. The CDR3 contains 14 residues. V lost 1 base and J lost 3, with 10 bases in between. V gene TRBV11-2 combines with J gene TRBJ2-7; no reliable D call. The clonotype comes from a human donor in a cohort sampled during active COVID-19. Sequencing input: peripheral blood. CDR3 residues: CASSLGQALYEQYF. The CDR3 region has the DNA TGTGCCAGCAGCTTAGGCCAGGCACTCTACGAGCAGTACTTC.